The clone carrying this T cell receptor (beta chain) has at least ten counts. Its matching antigen is unknown. The sample belongs to a study of early T cells in non-severe SARS-CoV-2 infection. Overall study findings and caveats: Using VDJdb, the matching emphasized anti-spike CD8 responses while missing private and CD4 specificities.

TCRdb independently ran MiXCR on the 5' RACE reads; one entry per CDR3 protein. This sample has around 30,000 distinct CDR3 sequences, with roughly 4% found just once. J lost 7 bases, V lost 0 bases, and 5 bases had no gene match. This CDR3 is 15 amino acids long. Per the germline V gene, CDR1 is SGHAT and CDR2 is FQNNGV. Sample: whole blood. The origin of this receptor is an adult who was a healthcare worker with PCR-confirmed SARS-CoV-2 infection or an uninfected control (not recorded which). The rearrangement joins TRBV11-2 to TRBJ2-1; TRBD1 matches 8 bases. CDR3 nucleotides: TGTGCCAGCAGCTTAGATTGGACAGGGAGGAATGAGCAGTTCTTC. The encoded protein is CASSLDWTGRNEQFF.